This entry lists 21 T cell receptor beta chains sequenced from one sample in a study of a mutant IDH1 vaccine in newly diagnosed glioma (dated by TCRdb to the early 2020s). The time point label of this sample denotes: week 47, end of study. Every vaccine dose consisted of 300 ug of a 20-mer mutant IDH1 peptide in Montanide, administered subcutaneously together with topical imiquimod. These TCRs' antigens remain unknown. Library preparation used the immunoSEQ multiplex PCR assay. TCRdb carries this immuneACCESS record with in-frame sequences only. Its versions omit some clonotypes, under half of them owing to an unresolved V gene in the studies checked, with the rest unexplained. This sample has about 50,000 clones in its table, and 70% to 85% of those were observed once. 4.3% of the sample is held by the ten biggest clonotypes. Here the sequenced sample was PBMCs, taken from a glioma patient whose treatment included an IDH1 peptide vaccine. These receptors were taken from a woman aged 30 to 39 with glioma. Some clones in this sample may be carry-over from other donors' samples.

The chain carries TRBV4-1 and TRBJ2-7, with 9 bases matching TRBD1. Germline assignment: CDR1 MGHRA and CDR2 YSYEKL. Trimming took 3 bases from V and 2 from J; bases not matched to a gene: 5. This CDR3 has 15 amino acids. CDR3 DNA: TGCGCCAGCAGCCACTGGACAGGGGATGCCTACGAGCAGTACTTC. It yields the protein CASSHWTGDAYEQYF.

CDR3 sequence: CASSLWNTSGNTIYF. CDR3 nucleotides: TGTGCCAGCAGCCTATGGAACACTTCTGGAAACACCATATATTTT. V gene TRBV9 combines with J gene TRBJ1-3; D not certain. The CDR3 is made up of 15 amino acids. In germline, CDR1 is SGDLS, CDR2 YYNGEE. Trimming pared 4 bases from V and 1 base from J, leaving 12 bases between.

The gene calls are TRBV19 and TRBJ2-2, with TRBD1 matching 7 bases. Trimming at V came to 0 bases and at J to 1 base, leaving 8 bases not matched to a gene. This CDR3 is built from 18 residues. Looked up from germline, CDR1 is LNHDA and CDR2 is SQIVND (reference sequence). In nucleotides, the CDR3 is TGTGCCAGTAGTATAGAAGGGACAGTCTGGCGGAACACCGGGGAGCTGTTTTTT. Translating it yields CASSIEGTVWRNTGELFF.

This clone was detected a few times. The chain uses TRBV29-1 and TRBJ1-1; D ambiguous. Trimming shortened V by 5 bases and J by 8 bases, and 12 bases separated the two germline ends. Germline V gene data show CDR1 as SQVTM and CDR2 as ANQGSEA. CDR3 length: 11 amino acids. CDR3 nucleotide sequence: TGCAGCGTTTCGTGGGTATACGAAGCTTTCTTT. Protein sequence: CSVSWVYEAFF.

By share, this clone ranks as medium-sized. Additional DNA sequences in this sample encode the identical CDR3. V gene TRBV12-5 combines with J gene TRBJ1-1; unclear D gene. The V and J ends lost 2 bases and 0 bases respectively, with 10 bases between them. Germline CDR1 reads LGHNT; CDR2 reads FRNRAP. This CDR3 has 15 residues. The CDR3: CASGLHRDLNTEAFF. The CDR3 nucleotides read TGTGCTAGTGGTTTGCACAGAGACCTGAACACTGAAGCTTTCTTT.

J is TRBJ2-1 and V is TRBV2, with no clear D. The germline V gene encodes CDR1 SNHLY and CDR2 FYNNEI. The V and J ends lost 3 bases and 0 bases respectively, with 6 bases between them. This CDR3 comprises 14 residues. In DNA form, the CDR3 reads TGTGCCAGCAGTGATGGGTTCTCCTACAATGAGCAGTTCTTC. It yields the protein CASSDGFSYNEQFF.

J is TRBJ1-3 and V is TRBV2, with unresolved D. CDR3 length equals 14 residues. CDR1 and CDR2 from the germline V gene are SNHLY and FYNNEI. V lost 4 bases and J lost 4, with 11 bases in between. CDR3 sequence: CASSVSAAGNTIYF. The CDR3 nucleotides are TGTGCCAGCAGTGTTTCGGCAGCAGGAAACACCATATATTTT.

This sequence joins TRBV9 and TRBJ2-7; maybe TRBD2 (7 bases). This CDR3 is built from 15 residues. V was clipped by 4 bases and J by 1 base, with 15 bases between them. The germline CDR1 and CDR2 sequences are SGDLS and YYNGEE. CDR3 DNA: TGTGCCAGCAGCCTCAGGGGAGGGCTGTCCTACGAGCAGTACTTC. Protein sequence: CASSLRGGLSYEQYF.

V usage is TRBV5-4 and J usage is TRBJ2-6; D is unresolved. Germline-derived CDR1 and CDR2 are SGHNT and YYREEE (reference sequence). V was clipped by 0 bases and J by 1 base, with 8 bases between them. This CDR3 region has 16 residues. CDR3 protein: CASSLDTRSGANVLTF. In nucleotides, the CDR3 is TGTGCCAGCAGCTTGGACACACGATCTGGGGCCAACGTCCTGACTTTC.

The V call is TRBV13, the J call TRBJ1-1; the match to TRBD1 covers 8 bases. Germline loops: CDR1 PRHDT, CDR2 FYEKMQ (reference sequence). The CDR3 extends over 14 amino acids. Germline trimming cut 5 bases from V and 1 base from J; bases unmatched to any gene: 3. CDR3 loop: CASSPGQENTEAFF. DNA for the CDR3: TGTGCCAGCAGCCCGGGACAGGAGAACACTGAAGCTTTCTTT. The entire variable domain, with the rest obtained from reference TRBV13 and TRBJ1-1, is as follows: AAGVIQSPRHLIKEKRETATLKCYPIPRHDTVYWYQQGPGQDPQFLISFYEKMQSDKGSIPDRFSAQQFSDYHSELNMSSLELGDSALYFCASSPGQENTEAFFGQGTRLTVV.

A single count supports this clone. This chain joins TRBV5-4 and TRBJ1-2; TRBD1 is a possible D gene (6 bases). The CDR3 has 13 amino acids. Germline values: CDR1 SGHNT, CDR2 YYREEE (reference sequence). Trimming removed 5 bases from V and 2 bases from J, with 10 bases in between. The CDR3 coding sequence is TGTGCCAGCAGGTGGGACAAGAACTATGGCTACACCTTC. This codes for CASRWDKNYGYTF.

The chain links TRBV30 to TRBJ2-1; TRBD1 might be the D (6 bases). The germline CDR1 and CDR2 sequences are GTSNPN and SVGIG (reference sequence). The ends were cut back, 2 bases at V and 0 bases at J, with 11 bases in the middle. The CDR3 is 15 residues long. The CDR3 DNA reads TGTGCCTGGAGTATGACAGGCGGCTCCTACAATGAGCAGTTCTTC. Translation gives CAWSMTGGSYNEQFF.

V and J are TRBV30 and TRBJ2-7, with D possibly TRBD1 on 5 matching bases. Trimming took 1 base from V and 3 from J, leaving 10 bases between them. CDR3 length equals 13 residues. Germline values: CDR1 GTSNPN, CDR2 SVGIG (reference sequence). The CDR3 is CAWSAGSLYEQYF. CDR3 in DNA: TGTGCCTGGAGTGCAGGGTCTCTCTACGAGCAGTACTTC.

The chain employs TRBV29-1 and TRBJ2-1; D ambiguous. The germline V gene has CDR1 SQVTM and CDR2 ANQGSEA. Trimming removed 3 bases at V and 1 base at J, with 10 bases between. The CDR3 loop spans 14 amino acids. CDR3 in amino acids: CSVEWAPSYNEQFF. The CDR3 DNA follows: TGCAGCGTTGAGTGGGCCCCATCCTACAATGAGCAGTTCTTC.

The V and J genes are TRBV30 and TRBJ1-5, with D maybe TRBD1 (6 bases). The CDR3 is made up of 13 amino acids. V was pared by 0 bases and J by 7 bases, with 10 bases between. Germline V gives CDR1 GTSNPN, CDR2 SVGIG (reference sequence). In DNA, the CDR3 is TGTGCCTGGAGTGTACAGGGTGGACAGCCCCAGCATTTT. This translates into CAWSVQGGQPQHF.

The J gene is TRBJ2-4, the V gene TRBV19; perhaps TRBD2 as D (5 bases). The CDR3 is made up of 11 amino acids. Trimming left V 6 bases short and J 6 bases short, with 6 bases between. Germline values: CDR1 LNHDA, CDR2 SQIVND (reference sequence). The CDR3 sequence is CASRGRNIQYF. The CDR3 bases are TGTGCCAGTAGAGGGAGAAACATTCAGTACTTC.

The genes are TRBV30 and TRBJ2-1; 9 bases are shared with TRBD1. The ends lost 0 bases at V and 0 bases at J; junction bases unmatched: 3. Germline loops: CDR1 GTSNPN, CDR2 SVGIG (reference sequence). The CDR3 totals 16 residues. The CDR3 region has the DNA TGTGCCTGGAGTGTACTGGGACAGGGCTCCTACAATGAGCAGTTCTTC. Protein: CAWSVLGQGSYNEQFF.

The CDR3, as DNA: TGCAGCGTTGAAACAGGGATAGCTAACTATGGCTACACCTTC. This codes for CSVETGIANYGYTF. This rearrangement joins TRBV29-1 to TRBJ1-2; a possible D gene is TRBD1 (6 bases). In germline, CDR1 is SQVTM, CDR2 ANQGSEA. CDR3 length: 14 residues. The V end was cut by 2 bases, the J end by 0 bases, with 10 bases between.

CDR3 DNA: TGTGCCAGCAGTTACCCTACCGGGACTAACACCTACGAGCAGTACTTC. Translating it yields CASSYPTGTNTYEQYF. This rearrangement joins TRBV6-5 to TRBJ2-7, with 7 positions matching TRBD2. The V and J ends lost 2 bases and 2 bases, in that order; junction bases with no gene match: 9. This CDR3 has 16 amino acids. The germline CDR1 and CDR2 sequences are MNHEY and SVGAGI.

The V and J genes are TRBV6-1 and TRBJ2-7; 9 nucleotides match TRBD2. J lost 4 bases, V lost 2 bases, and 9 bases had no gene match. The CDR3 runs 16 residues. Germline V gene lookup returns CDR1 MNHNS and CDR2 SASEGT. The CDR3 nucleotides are TGTGCCAGCAGTGAATGGGGCGGGAGGGCCGGGTACGAGCAGTACTTC. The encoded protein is CASSEWGGRAGYEQYF.

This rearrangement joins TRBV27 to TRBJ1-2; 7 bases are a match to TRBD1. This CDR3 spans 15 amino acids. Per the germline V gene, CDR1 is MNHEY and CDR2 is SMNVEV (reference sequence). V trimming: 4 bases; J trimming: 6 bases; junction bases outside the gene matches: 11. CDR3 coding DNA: TGTGCCAGCAGTTCGCCGGCCTTAGGACAGGATGGCTACACCTTC. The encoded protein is CASSSPALGQDGYTF.